This T cell receptor beta chain stems from a study of blood T cell repertoires in COVID-19. About the study: In each case, the material was cDNA or gDNA derived from T cells, B-cell-depleted T cells, or PBMCs.

This clone was observed a single time. Sequencing was performed with immunoSEQ multiplex PCR; in TCRdb, only in-frame clones are kept and a portion is missing. The sample lists tens of thousands of clones; roughly 84% were seen once. Patients of the Seattle cohort, enrolled during active infection, were followed longitudinally. Sequencing input: peripheral blood. This clonotype was obtained from a man aged 50 to 60 with COVID-19, enrolled during active disease.

The DNA for the CDR3 is TGCGCCAGCAGCTTGGCCCTTCAGGATGGCTACACCTTC. This gives the protein CASSLALQDGYTF. V is TRBV5-1 and J is TRBJ1-2; no clear D gene. Germline values: CDR1 SGHRS, CDR2 YFSETQ. The length of the CDR3 is 13 residues. The germline V and J ends were trimmed by 0 bases and 6 bases, with 9 bases remaining between them.